These 28 T cell receptor beta chains originate from one sample sequenced in a study of regulatory T cells in long-lasting Graves disease. Combining iRepertoire HTBI primers with Arm-PCR of CDR3 regions, the authors built TCR beta libraries. Using its own MiXCR run on the multiplex PCR reads, TCRdb lists one record per CDR3 protein. This table has about 540,000 distinct CDR3 sequences, less than 15% appearing once. The time point denotes: newly diagnosed GD, antithyroid drugs for less than 3 months. TCR sequences were obtained from RNA taken from PBMCs. A further study also used this sample, focusing on T cells in Graves' hyperthyroidism and ophthalmopathy.

The sequencing used peripheral blood mononuclear cells (PBMCs), collected at new diagnosis, from a patient treated with antithyroid drugs. Receptor source: a man in his thirties or forties with Graves disease.

In this sample, this clonotype turned up many times. The chain joins TRBV2 to TRBJ2-7; TRBD2 agrees at 7 bases. The CDR3 contains 14 residues. CDR1 is SNHLY, CDR2 FYNNEI, per germline. V was clipped by 5 bases and J by 6 bases; unmatched bases: 10. CDR3: CASSSGTTRGEQYF. The CDR3 DNA is TGTGCCAGCAGTTCCGGGACTACCCGGGGCGAGCAGTACTTC.

The chain uses TRBV9 and TRBJ2-7, with D uncertain. V lost 4 bases, J lost 10 bases, and 27 bases lay in between. This CDR3 has 16 residues. In germline, CDR1 is SGDLS, CDR2 YYNGEE. The CDR3 here is CASSTNYQFEPTTQYF. CDR3 nucleotides: TGTGCCAGCAGCACGAACTACCAATTCGAACCTACGACTCAGTACTTC.

This clonotype was observed at least ten times. The J gene is TRBJ2-1, the V gene TRBV5-1; TRBD2 is a possible D gene (6 bases). The CDR3 has 13 amino acids. V was clipped by 8 bases and J by 7 bases, with 16 bases between them. CDR1 SGHRS and CDR2 YFSETQ come from the germline V gene. The CDR3 nucleotides are TGCGCCAGTACCTCCGGGAGCAATAATGAGCAGTTCTTC. Residues: CASTSGSNNEQFF.

This clonotype was observed many times. The chain joins TRBV29-1 to TRBJ2-7; 8 bases line up with TRBD2. The CDR3 runs 15 residues. V was clipped by 3 bases and J by 2 bases; unmatched bases: 9. Germline CDR1 and CDR2: SQVTM and ANQGSEA. CDR3 residues: CSVDSGGPTTYEQYF. The CDR3 DNA reads TGCAGCGTTGACTCGGGAGGGCCTACTACCTACGAGCAGTACTTC.

This clonotype was recorded at least ten times. This chain connects TRBV28 to TRBJ1-4; D ambiguous. Trimming shortened V by 6 bases and J by 8 bases, and 19 bases separated the two germline ends. From germline, CDR1 is MDHEN and CDR2 SYDVKM. CDR3 size: 15 residues. CDR3 protein: CASRPPSVGVEKLFF. CDR3 DNA sequence: TGTGCCAGCAGGCCCCCCTCGGTGGGTGTGGAAAAACTGTTTTTT.

This clonotype has a count of ten or more. This sequence joins TRBV7-6 and TRBJ2-1; 8 bases match TRBD1. The CDR3 contains 13 residues. The germline CDR1 and CDR2 sequences are SGHVS and FNYEAQ. V dropped 5 bases and J dropped 8; count of bases not matched to a gene: 5. As DNA, the CDR3 is TGTGCCAGCAGCCCGGGACAGGCGGATGAGCAGTTCTTC. Translated: CASSPGQADEQFF.

This clonotype appeared many times. The chain uses TRBV5-4 and TRBJ1-1, with TRBD1 matching 7 bases. V trimming: 7 bases; J trimming: 4 bases; junction bases outside the gene matches: 7. The length of the CDR3 is 13 residues. Per the germline V gene, CDR1 is SGHNT and CDR2 is YYREEE (reference sequence). The CDR3 here is CASYQGEGTEAFF. As DNA, the CDR3 is TGTGCCAGCTATCAGGGGGAGGGCACTGAAGCTTTCTTT.

This clonotype was detected many times. The chain recombines TRBV3-1 with TRBJ2-3; 12 bases align to TRBD2. This CDR3 comprises 16 residues. Per germline, CDR1 LGHDT and CDR2 YNNKEL (reference sequence). V lost 4 bases, J lost 6 bases, and 8 bases stayed unmatched. The DNA of the CDR3 is TGTGCCAGCAGCCGAGGACTAGCGGGAAGTGGCGATACGCAGTATTTT. This encodes CASSRGLAGSGDTQYF.

This clonotype has only a few counts. The chain couples TRBV6-1 to TRBJ2-7, with TRBD2 matching 10 bases. Germline CDR1 and CDR2: MNHNS and SASEGT. J lost 1 base, V lost 4 bases, and 4 bases had no gene match. The CDR3 extends over 15 amino acids. The CDR3 coding sequence is TGTGCCAGCAGTGGGAGCGGGAGGGGGTCCTACGAGCAGTACTTC. It encodes CASSGSGRGSYEQYF.

This clonotype was counted only a few times. V and J are TRBV19 and TRBJ2-1, with TRBD1 matching over 8 bases. V shed 3 bases and J 3 bases; nucleotides not matched to a gene: 4. The germline CDR1 and CDR2 sequences are LNHDA and SQIVND (reference sequence). The length of the CDR3 is 15 residues. CDR3 protein: CASSIRTGLYNEQFF. The CDR3 bases are TGTGCCAGTAGTATCCGGACAGGGCTCTACAATGAGCAGTTCTTC.

This clonotype was picked up a small number of times. This rearrangement joins TRBV15 to TRBJ2-1, with 9 bases matching TRBD2. The V gene's germline CDR1 is LNHNV and CDR2 YYDKDF (reference sequence). This CDR3 has 15 amino acids. Trimming cost V 0 bases and J 7 bases; bases outside gene matches: 4. CDR3 loop: CATSREVAGENEQFF. CDR3 nucleotides: TGTGCCACCAGCAGAGAGGTAGCGGGAGAGAATGAGCAGTTCTTC.

The chain couples TRBV20-1 to TRBJ2-7; D is unresolved. This CDR3 region has 11 residues. From germline, CDR1 is DFQATT and CDR2 SNEGSKA (reference sequence). V was trimmed by 3 bases and J by 2 bases, leaving 5 bases between them. The CDR3 sequence: CSARGAYEQYF. Written as DNA, the CDR3 is TGCAGTGCTAGGGGCGCCTACGAGCAGTACTTC.

This clonotype was found a few times. In DNA form, the CDR3 reads TGTGCCAGTAGTATTCAAGGGGGCGCTCGGTTCTTC. Amino acid sequence: CASSIQGGARFF. The chain joins TRBV19 to TRBJ2-1, with 7 bases fitting TRBD1. Germline V gives CDR1 LNHDA, CDR2 SQIVND (reference sequence). V shed 3 bases and J 15 bases; nucleotides not matched to a gene: 8. The CDR3 spans 12 residues.

This clonotype came up many times. This sequence joins TRBV29-1 and TRBJ2-7, with 8 bases aligning to TRBD2. Germline V CDR1 and CDR2: SQVTM, ANQGSEA. V shed 4 bases and J 2 bases; nucleotides not matched to a gene: 4. There are 13 residues in the CDR3. In DNA form, the CDR3 reads TGCAGCGTTGGTCGGGAGGGCGCCTACGAGCAGTACTTC. Encoded protein: CSVGREGAYEQYF.

This clonotype was counted a few times. The chain has TRBV10-1 and TRBJ2-3; unclear D gene. This CDR3 comprises 12 residues. Germline lookup yields CDR1 WNHNN and CDR2 SYGVQD (reference sequence). Trimming shortened V by 0 bases and J by 10 bases, and 8 bases separated the two germline ends. For the CDR3, the DNA is TGCGCCAGCAGTGAGTCTGGAGTATCGCAGTATTTT. This translates into CASSESGVSQYF.

In its sample, this clonotype was seen many times. J is TRBJ2-7 and V is TRBV7-2; unclear D gene. The CDR3 length is 13 residues. In germline, CDR1 is SGHTA, CDR2 FQGNSA. With 7 bases removed from V and 3 bases from J, the gap between germline ends came to 13 bases. The CDR3 DNA is TGTGCCAGCAACCCAACCGATGGCTACGAGCAGTACTTC. It translates to CASNPTDGYEQYF. Full variable domain (missing parts from reference TRBV7-2 and TRBJ2-7): GAGVSQSPSNKVTEKGKDVELRCDPISGHTALYWYRQSLGQGLEFLIYFQGNSAPDKSGLPSDRFSAERTGGSVSTLTIQRTQQEDSAVYLCASNPTDGYEQYFGPGTRLTVT.

In the case of this clonotype: A much larger clone differs from this one at a single base, so this may be a read error. V is TRBV6-1 and J is TRBJ2-5; D might be TRBD2 (6 bases). The CDR3 extends over 15 amino acids. From germline, CDR1 is MNHNS and CDR2 SASEGT. V lost 11 bases and J lost 2, with 21 bases in between. The CDR3 sequence: CAVRARTTRQETQYF. DNA for the CDR3: TGTGCCGTACGAGCTAGGACTACAAGACAAGAGACCCAGTACTTC.

This clonotype was detected many times. The chain recombines TRBV7-2 with TRBJ2-3; D gene ambiguous. The CDR3 is 14 amino acids. CDR1 and CDR2 from the germline V gene are SGHTA and FQGNSA. V gave up 1 base and J gave up 2 bases, with 7 bases separating them. CDR3 sequence (DNA): TGTGCCAGCAGCTTAGGGCCCGCCACAGATACGCAGTATTTT. It specifies CASSLGPATDTQYF. The full variable domain, completed using reference TRBV7-2 and TRBJ2-3, is GAGVSQSPSNKVTEKGKDVELRCDPISGHTALYWYRQSLGQGLEFLIYFQGNSAPDKSGLPSDRFSAERTGGSVSTLTIQRTQQEDSAVYLCASSLGPATDTQYFGPGTRLTVL.

The V call is TRBV12-3 or TRBV12-4, the J call TRBJ2-3; TRBD2 agrees at 9 bases. The J segment lost 3 bases and the V segment lost 4 bases, leaving 5 bases of the junction unmatched. The CDR3 loop spans 15 amino acids. CDR3 nucleotide sequence: TGTGCCAGCAGTTACGGCCTAGCGGGGACAGATACGCAGTATTTT. Its translation is CASSYGLAGTDTQYF.

This rearrangement joins TRBV3-1 to TRBJ1-1, with 7 bases lining up with TRBD1. The CDR3 runs 12 residues. Germline V lookup: CDR1 LGHDT, CDR2 YNNKEL (reference sequence). The V and J ends lost 2 bases and 11 bases, in that order; junction bases with no gene match: 5. DNA of the CDR3: TGTGCCAGCAGCCAATCGACAGGGACCGCTTTCTTT. Protein sequence: CASSQSTGTAFF.

This clonotype has ten or more counts. V usage is TRBV11-2 and J usage is TRBJ2-5; 13 nucleotides line up with TRBD2. J lost 5 bases, V lost 11 bases, and 26 bases had no gene match. This CDR3 is 20 amino acids long. Germline lookup yields CDR1 SGHAT and CDR2 FQNNGV. CDR3 loop: CASRGQGRTSGRLNRETQYF. CDR3 in DNA: TGTGCCTCCCGCGGGCAGGGTCGGACTAGCGGGAGATTAAACCGGGAGACCCAGTACTTC.

This clonotype was seen repeatedly, ten times or more. The genes are TRBV29-1 and TRBJ2-7; tentatively, D is TRBD2 (6 bases). This CDR3 region has 15 residues. Deletions cut 2 bases from V and 5 bases from J, with 19 bases between. Germline CDR1 reads SQVTM; CDR2 reads ANQGSEA. The CDR3: CSVEKDGLSGDEQYF. In DNA form, the CDR3 reads TGCAGCGTTGAAAAGGACGGACTTAGCGGCGACGAGCAGTACTTC.

This clonotype was detected ten times or more. The rearrangement uses TRBV5-1 and TRBJ2-7; no clear D. CDR3 size: 15 residues. Germline V gives CDR1 SGHRS, CDR2 YFSETQ. V lost 0 bases and J lost 0, with 10 bases in between. The CDR3: CASSLGGGYSYEQYF. The CDR3 bases are TGCGCCAGCAGCTTGGGAGGCGGCTACTCCTACGAGCAGTACTTC.

The J gene is TRBJ2-1, the V gene TRBV5-1, with 8 bases lining up with TRBD1. V lost 2 bases, J lost 5 bases, and 3 bases stayed unmatched. This CDR3 contains 14 residues. Germline CDR1 reads SGHRS; CDR2 reads YFSETQ. This CDR3 is CASSLQGGNNEQFF. The CDR3 DNA is TGCGCCAGCAGCTTACAGGGGGGAAACAATGAGCAGTTCTTC.

Points on this clonotype: This may arise from a read error, as a much more abundant clone is one base away. The chain combines TRBV2 with TRBJ2-3; 7 bases are a match to TRBD1. Unmatched junction bases numbered 6, after V lost 8 bases and J lost 1 base. Looked up from germline, CDR1 is SNHLY and CDR2 is FYNNEI. This CDR3 region has 14 residues. CDR3 loop: CASGLDRRTDTQYF. CDR3 DNA: TGTGCCAGCGGGCTGGACAGGCGCACAGATACGCAGTATTTT.

This clonotype has just a few counts. This chain uses TRBV19 with TRBJ2-1; a weak D match, TRBD2 (5 bases). This CDR3 is 14 amino acids long. Trimming left V 7 bases short and J 3 bases short, with 13 bases between. Germline V gives CDR1 LNHDA, CDR2 SQIVND (reference sequence). DNA for the CDR3: TGTGCCAGTACCCCGACTAAGCTCTACAATGAGCAGTTCTTC. Translation gives CASTPTKLYNEQFF.

This clonotype was detected many times. This chain connects TRBV25-1 to TRBJ1-1, with 7 bases aligning to TRBD1. Germline CDR1 MGHDK, CDR2 SYGVNS. V shed 4 bases, J shed 4 bases, and the junction held 12 bases outside the gene matches. This CDR3 spans 16 amino acids. CDR3 loop: CASSALRDSSLTEAFF. CDR3 bases: TGTGCCAGCAGTGCCCTCCGGGACAGTTCTCTCACTGAAGCTTTCTTT.

This clonotype was seen many times. J is TRBJ2-5 and V is TRBV6-4; weak D call: TRBD1 (6 bases). V lost 4 bases to trimming and J lost 5 bases, with 11 bases between them. The germline V gene has CDR1 MRHNA and CDR2 SNTAGT. There are 13 residues in the CDR3. This CDR3 is CASSVTGLETQYF. CDR3 DNA: TGTGCCAGCAGTGTTACAGGGTTGGAGACCCAGTACTTC.